This record concerns one T cell receptor (beta chain) sequence. Its target is not known. The sequenced template was cDNA made from the entire isolated RNA. Sequencing of naive, central memory and regulatory T cell samples gave an average of about 3.9 million reads. Repertoires were generated with immunoSEQ multiplex PCR, while TCRdb's copy carries only in-frame clones and drops some. The profile shows approximately 270,000 clones, 13% to 15% of them singletons. These data come from a study of beta chain features in type 1 diabetes. Study-level points and caveats: Resolution of whether HLA type affects TCRB rearrangement was not achieved here. Shorter TCRB CDR3s, moderately but significantly so, were found in Type 1 diabetes patients in all four CD4+ subsets. When cDNA is sequenced, cells with high TCR expression could be over-represented.

Stem cell-like memory, regulatory, central memory and naive CD4+ cells were sorted via CD45RO/CCR7/CD25/CD127/CD95/CD27. Germline V lookup: CDR1 SGHDT, CDR2 YYEEEE. V lost 0 bases and J lost 0, with 13 bases in between. The CDR3 spans 18 residues. The chain couples TRBV5-6 to TRBJ2-6, with a weak D call TRBD1 (5 bases). Sequencing was carried out using naive CD4+ T cells from blood. This TCR was sampled from a young man with type 1 diabetes. This CDR3 is CASSLVPGLYSGANVLTF. Written as DNA, the CDR3 is TGTGCCAGCAGCTTGGTTCCAGGGCTTTACTCTGGGGCCAACGTCCTGACTTTC.